This T cell receptor beta chain was captured in a study of T-cell memory formation after mild COVID-19. Study-level points and caveats: Second-wave clones reaching peak frequency on day 37 lacked confirmed SARS-CoV-2 specificity.

V trimming: 1 base; J trimming: 5 bases; junction bases outside the gene matches: 2. This CDR3 is built from 14 residues. The table lists this clonotype with a few counts. No antigen is known for it. TCRdb used MiXCR to reprocess the 5' RACE reads, holding one entry per CDR3 protein. The data show about 340,000 distinct CDR3 sequences, approximately 13% seen once. The receptor was derived from a man between 18 and 29 years old who had mild COVID-19 (a few samples of this study predate the infection). Cell type and time point are not known. Sequencing was performed on PBMCs or a T cell subset sorted from them (not recorded which). This chain joins TRBV12-3 or TRBV12-4 and TRBJ2-1, with 7 bases that match TRBD2. DNA of the CDR3: TGTGCCAGCAGTTTAGTGGGACTAAACAATGAGCAGTTCTTC. Its protein product is CASSLVGLNNEQFF.